The 4 T cell receptor beta chains reported below all come from one sample, sequenced in a study of blood T cell repertoires in COVID-19. Profiled with immunoSEQ multiplex PCR; TCRdb holds only in-frame clones, not every one. The sample has 300,000 or so clones, about 86% seen once. Specimen: PBMCs or T cells enriched from blood (not recorded which). These receptor sequences come from a woman aged 35 to 49 with acute COVID-19.

The chain recombines TRBV21-1 with TRBJ1-3. TRBV21-1 is tagged as a pseudogene. The CDR3 contains 13 residues. This chain's CDR3 is CASPGGHGNTIYF. CDR3 DNA sequence: TGTGCCAGCCCCGGGGGGCACGGAAACACCATATATTTT.

The CDR3 DNA reads as TGTGCCAGCAGCTTAGATCGGAATTCACCCCTCCACTTT. Its protein is CASSLDRNSPLHF. The chain has TRBV7-2 and TRBJ1-6, with unresolved D. The CDR3 loop spans 13 amino acids. The V and J ends lost 1 base and 7 bases respectively, with 5 bases between them. Germline loops: CDR1 SGHTA, CDR2 FQGNSA.

The chain couples TRBV27 to TRBJ2-3; TRBD1 matches 9 bases. V lost 3 bases and J lost 4; bases outside the gene matches: 2. Germline-derived CDR1 and CDR2 are MNHEY and SMNVEV (reference sequence). This CDR3 is 14 amino acids long. The DNA for the CDR3 is TGTGCCAGCAGTTTGGGACAGGGAGCAGATACGCAGTATTTT. This encodes CASSLGQGADTQYF.

This sequence joins TRBV5-1 and TRBJ2-3; D remains unclear. Trimming left V 0 bases short and J 0 bases short, with 8 bases between. Germline V lookup: CDR1 SGHRS, CDR2 YFSETQ. The CDR3 sequence is 15 residues long. This CDR3 is CASSLGSSSTDTQYF. Written as DNA, the CDR3 is TGCGCCAGCAGCTTGGGATCTAGTAGCACAGATACGCAGTATTTT.